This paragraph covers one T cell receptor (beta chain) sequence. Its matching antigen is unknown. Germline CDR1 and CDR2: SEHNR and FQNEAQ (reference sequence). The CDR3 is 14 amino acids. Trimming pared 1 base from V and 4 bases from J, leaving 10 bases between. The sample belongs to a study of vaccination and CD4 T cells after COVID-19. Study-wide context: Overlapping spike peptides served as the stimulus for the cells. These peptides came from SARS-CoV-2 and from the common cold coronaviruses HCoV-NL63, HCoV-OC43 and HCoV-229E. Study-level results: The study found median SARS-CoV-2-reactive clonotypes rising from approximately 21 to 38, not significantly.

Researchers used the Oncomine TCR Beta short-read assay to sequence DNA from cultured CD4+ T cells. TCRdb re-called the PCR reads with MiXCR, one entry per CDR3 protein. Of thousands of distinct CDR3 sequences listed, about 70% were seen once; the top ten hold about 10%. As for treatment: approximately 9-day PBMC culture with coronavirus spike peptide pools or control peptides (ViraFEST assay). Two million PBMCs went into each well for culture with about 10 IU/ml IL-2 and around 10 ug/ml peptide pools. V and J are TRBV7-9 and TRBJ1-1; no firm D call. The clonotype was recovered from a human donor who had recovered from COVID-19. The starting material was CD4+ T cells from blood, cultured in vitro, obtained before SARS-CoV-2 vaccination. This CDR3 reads CASSLGSRSTEAFF. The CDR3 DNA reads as TGTGCCAGCAGCTTAGGTAGTAGGAGCACTGAAGCTTTCTTT.